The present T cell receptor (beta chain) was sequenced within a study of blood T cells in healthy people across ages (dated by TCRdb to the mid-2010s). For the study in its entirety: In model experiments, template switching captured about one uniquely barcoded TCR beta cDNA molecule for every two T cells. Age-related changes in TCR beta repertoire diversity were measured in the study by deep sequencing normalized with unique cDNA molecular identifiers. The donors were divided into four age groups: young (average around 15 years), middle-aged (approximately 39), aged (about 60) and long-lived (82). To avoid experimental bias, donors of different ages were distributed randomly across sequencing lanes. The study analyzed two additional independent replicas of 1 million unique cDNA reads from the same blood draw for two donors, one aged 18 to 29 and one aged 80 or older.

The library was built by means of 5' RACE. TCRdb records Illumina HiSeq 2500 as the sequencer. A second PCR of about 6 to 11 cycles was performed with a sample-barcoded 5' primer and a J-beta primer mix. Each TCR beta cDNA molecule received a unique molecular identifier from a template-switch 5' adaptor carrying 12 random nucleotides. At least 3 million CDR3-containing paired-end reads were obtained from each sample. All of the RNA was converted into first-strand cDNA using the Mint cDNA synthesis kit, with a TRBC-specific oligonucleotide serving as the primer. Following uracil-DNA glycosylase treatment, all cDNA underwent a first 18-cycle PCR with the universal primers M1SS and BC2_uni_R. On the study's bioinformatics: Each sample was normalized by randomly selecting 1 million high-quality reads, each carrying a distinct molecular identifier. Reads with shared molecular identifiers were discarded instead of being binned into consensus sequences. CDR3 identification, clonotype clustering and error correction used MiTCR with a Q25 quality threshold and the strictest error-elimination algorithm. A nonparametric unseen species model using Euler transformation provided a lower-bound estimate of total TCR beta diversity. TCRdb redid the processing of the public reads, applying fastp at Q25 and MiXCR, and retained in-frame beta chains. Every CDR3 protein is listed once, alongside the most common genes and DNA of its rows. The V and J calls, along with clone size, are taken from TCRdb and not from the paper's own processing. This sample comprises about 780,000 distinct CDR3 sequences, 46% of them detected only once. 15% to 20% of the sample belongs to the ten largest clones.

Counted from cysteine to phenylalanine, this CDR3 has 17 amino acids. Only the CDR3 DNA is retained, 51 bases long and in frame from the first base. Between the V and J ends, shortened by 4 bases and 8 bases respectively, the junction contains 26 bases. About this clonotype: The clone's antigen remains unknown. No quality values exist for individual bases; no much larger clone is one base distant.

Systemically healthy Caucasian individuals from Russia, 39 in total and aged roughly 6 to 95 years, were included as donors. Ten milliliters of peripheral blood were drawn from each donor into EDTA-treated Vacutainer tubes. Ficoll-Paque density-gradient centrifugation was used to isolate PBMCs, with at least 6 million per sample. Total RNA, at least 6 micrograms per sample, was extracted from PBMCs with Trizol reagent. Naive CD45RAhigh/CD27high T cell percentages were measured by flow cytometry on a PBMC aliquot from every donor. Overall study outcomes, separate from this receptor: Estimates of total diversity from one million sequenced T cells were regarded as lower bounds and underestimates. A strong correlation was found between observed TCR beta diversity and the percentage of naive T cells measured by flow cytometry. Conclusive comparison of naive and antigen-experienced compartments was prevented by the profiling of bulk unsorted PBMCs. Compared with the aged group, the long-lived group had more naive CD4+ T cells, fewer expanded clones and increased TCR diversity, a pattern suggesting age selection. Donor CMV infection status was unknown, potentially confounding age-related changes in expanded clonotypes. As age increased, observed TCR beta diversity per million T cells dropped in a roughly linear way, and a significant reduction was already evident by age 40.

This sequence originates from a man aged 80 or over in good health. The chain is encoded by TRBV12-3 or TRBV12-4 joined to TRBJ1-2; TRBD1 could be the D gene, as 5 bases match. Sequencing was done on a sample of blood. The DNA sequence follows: TGTGCCAGCAGTTCAGCCCGGGACTCTTGGACCGACAAGGGCTACACCTTC. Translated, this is CASSSARDSWTDKGYTF.